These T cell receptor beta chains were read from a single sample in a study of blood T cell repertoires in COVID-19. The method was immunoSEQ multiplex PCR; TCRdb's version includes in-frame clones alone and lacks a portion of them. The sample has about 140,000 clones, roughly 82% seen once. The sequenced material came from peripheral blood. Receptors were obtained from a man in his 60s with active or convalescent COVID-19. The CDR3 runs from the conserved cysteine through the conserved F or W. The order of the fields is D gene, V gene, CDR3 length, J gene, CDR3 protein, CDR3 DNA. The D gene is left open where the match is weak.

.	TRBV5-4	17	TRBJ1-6	CASSLGAPGSWRSPLHF	TGTGCCAGCAGCTTGGGGGCCCCGGGGAGCTGGCGTTCACCCCTCCACTTT
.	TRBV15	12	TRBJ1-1	CATSSQDTEAFF	TGTGCCACCAGCAGCCAGGACACTGAAGCTTTCTTT
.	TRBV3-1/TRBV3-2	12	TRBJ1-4	CASSQASGSVFF	TGTGCCAGCAGCCAAGCTTCAGGGTCAGTGTTTTTT
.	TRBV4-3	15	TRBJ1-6	CASSQVPGDNSPLHF	TGCGCCAGCAGCCAAGTACCCGGAGATAATTCACCCCTCCACTTT
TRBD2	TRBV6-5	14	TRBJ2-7	CASSYVAGAYEQYF	TGTGCCAGCAGTTACGTAGCGGGTGCCTACGAGCAGTACTTC
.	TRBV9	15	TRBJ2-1	CASSQKSSSYNEQFF	TGTGCCAGCAGCCAAAAATCCAGCTCCTACAATGAGCAGTTCTTC
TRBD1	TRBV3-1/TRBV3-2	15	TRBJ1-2	CASSPGTGQGYGYTF	TGTGCCAGCAGCCCCGGGACAGGTCAGGGGTATGGCTACACCTTC
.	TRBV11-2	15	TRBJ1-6	CASSLQGRVNSPLHF	TGTGCCAGCAGCTTACAGGGTAGAGTTAATTCACCCCTCCACTTT
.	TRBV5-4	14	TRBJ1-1	CASSLPSTLPEAFF	TGTGCCAGCAGCTTACCGTCAACTCTCCCTGAAGCTTTCTTT
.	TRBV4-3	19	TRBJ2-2	CASSQESHGRSADTGELFF	TGCGCCAGCAGCCAAGAGTCTCACGGTCGAAGCGCGGACACCGGGGAGCTGTTTTTT
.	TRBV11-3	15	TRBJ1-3	CASSLGLRDENTIYF	TGTGCCAGCAGCTTAGGCCTCAGGGATGAAAACACCATATATTTT
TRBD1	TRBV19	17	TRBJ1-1	CASSPRPGTGASTEAFF	TGTGCCAGTAGTCCCCGTCCCGGGACAGGGGCGAGCACTGAAGCTTTCTTT
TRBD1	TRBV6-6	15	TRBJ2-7	CASSPTGQGFYEQYF	TGTGCCAGCAGCCCCACCGGACAGGGGTTCTACGAGCAGTACTTC
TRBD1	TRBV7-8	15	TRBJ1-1	CASRGDRADTTEAFF	TGTGCCAGCAGGGGAGACAGGGCTGATACCACTGAAGCTTTCTTT
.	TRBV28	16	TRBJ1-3	CASSSTRTSSGNTIYF	TGTGCCAGCAGTTCGACACGGACTAGCTCTGGAAACACCATATATTTT